The clone carrying this T cell receptor beta chain has more than one count but fewer than ten. The antigen remains unidentified. Reverse transcription of all isolated RNA meant that expressed TCRB transcripts were sequenced. The assay was immunoSEQ multiplex PCR, and TCRdb's table has in-frame clones only and misses some. The table includes hundreds of thousands of clones, 13% detected once. The data belong to a study of beta chain features in type 1 diabetes. Study summary: Summed over all samples, the examined sorted cells came to fewer than 120,000,000.

Findings of the study overall: Moderate yet significant TCRB CDR3 shortening was seen in Type 1 diabetes patients in all four CD4+ subsets.

CD45RO/CCR7/CD25/CD127/CD95/CD27 separated CD4+ naive, central memory, regulatory and stem cell-like memory cells by sorting. The receptor's source is a man between 18 and 29 years old with type 1 diabetes. Sequencing was performed on naive CD4+ T cells from blood.

The CDR3 DNA reads TGTGCCAGCAGCGTAGCTGGCCCGCTAGCGGGGGCCTCATTCACAGATACGCAGTATTTT. Encoded protein: CASSVAGPLAGASFTDTQYF. The chain couples TRBV9 to TRBJ2-3; 10 bases align to TRBD2. Germline assignment: CDR1 SGDLS and CDR2 YYNGEE. The CDR3 sequence is 20 residues long. With 0 bases clipped from V and 2 bases from J, the junction kept 15 bases outside the gene matches.